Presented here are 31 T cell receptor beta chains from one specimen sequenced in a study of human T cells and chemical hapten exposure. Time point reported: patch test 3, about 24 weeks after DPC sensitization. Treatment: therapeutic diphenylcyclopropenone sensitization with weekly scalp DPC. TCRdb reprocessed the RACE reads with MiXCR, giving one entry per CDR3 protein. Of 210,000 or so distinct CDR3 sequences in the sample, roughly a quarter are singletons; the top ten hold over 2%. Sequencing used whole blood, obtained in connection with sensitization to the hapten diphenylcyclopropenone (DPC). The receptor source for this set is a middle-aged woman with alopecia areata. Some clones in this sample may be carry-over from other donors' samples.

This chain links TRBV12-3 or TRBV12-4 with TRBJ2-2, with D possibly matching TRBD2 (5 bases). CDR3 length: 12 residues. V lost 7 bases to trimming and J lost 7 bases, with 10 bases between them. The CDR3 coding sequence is TGTGCCAGCACCGGGATCGGCGGGGAGCTGTTTTTT. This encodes CASTGIGGELFF.

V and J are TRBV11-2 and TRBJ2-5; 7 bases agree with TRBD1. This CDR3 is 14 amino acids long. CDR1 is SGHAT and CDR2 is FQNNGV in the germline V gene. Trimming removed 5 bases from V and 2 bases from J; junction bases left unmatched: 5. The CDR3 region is CASSGTALQETQYF. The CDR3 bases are TGTGCCAGCAGCGGGACAGCTTTACAAGAGACCCAGTACTTC. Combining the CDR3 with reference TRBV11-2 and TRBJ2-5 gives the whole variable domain EAGVAQSPRYKIIEKRQSVAFWCNPISGHATLYWYQQILGQGPKLLIQFQNNGVVDDSQLPKDRFSAERLKGVDSTLKIQPAKLEDSAVYLCASSGTALQETQYFGPGTRLLVL.

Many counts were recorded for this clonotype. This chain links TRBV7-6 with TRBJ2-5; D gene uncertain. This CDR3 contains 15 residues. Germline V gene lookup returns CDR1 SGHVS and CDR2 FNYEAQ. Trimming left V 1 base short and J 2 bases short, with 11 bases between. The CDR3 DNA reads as TGTGCCAGCAGCTTAGGTCGACAAGCTCAAGAGACCCAGTACTTC. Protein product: CASSLGRQAQETQYF. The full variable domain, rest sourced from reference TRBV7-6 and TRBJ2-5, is GAGVSQSPRYKVTKRGQDVALRCDPISGHVSLYWYRQALGQGPEFLTYFNYEAQQDKSGLPNDRFSAERPEGSISTLTIQRTEQRDSAMYRCASSLGRQAQETQYFGPGTRLLVL.

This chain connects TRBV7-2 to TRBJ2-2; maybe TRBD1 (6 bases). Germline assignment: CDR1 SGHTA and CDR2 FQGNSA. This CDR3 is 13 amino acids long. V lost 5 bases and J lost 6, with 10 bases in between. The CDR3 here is CASSVTGAGELFF. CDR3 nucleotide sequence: TGTGCCAGCAGCGTGACAGGAGCCGGGGAGCTGTTTTTT. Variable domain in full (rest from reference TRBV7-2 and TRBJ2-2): GAGVSQSPSNKVTEKGKDVELRCDPISGHTALYWYRQSLGQGLEFLIYFQGNSAPDKSGLPSDRFSAERTGGSVSTLTIQRTQQEDSAVYLCASSVTGAGELFFGEGSRLTVL.

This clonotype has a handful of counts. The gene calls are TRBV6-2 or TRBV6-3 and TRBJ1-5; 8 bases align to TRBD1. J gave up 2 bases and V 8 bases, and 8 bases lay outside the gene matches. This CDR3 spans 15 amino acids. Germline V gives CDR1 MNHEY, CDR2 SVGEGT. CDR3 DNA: TGTGCCAGCCAAACCAGGGGGCAGGGCAATCAGCCCCAGCATTTT. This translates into CASQTRGQGNQPQHF.

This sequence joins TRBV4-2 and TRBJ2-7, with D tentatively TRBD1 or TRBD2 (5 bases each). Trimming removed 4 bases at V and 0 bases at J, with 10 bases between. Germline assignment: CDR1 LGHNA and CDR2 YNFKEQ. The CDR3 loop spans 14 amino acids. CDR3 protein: CASSPRDGSYEQYF. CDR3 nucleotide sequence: TGTGCCAGCAGCCCCCGGGACGGCTCCTACGAGCAGTACTTC.

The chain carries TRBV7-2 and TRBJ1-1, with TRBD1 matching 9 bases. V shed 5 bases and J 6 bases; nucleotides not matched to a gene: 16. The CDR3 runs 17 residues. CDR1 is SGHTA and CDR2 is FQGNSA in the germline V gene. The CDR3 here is CASSLGGQGTAGAEAFF. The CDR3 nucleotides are TGTGCCAGCAGCCTAGGGGGACAGGGAACCGCAGGCGCTGAAGCTTTCTTT. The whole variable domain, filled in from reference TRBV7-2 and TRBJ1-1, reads GAGVSQSPSNKVTEKGKDVELRCDPISGHTALYWYRQSLGQGLEFLIYFQGNSAPDKSGLPSDRFSAERTGGSVSTLTIQRTQQEDSAVYLCASSLGGQGTAGAEAFFGQGTRLTVV.

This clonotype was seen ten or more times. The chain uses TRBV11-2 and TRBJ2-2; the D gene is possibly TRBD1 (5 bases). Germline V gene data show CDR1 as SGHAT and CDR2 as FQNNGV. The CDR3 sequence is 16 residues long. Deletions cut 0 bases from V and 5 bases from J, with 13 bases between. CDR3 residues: CASSLEHARVTGELFF. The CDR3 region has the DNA TGTGCCAGCAGCTTAGAACACGCCAGGGTGACCGGGGAGCTGTTTTTT.

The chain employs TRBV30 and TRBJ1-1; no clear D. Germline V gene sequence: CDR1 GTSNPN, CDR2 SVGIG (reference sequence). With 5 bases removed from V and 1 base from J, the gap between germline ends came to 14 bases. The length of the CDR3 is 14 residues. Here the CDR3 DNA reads TGTGCCTGGGGGGTCGGGGTCCCGAACACTGAAGCTTTCTTT. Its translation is CAWGVGVPNTEAFF.

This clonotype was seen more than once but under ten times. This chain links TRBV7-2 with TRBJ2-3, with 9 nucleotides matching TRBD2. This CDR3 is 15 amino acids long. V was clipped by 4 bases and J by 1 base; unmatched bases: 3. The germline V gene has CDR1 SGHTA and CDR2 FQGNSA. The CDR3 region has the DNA TGTGCCAGCAGCTGGAGGACTAGCGGCACAGATACGCAGTATTTT. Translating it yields CASSWRTSGTDTQYF.

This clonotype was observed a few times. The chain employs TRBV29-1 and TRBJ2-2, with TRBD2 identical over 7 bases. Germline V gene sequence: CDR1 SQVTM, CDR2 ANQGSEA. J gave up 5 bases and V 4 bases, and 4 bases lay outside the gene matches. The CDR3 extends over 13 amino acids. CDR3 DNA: TGCAGCGTTGGACGGGAGGAGACCGGGGAGCTGTTTTTT. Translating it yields CSVGREETGELFF.

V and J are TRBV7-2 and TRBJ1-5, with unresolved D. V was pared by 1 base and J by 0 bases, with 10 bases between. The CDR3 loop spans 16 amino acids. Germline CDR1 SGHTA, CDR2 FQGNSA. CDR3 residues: CASSLESVYSNQPQHF. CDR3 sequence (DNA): TGTGCCAGCAGCTTAGAGTCAGTTTATAGCAATCAGCCCCAGCATTTT.

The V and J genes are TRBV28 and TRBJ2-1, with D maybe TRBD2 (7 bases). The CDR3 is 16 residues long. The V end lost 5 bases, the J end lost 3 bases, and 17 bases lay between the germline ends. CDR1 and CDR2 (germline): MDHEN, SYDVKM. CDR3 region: CASSKVGGGHYNEQFF. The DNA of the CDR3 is TGTGCCAGCAGTAAGGTTGGGGGGGGGCACTACAATGAGCAGTTCTTC. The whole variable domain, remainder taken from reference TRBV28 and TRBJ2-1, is DVKVTQSSRYLVKRTGEKVFLECVQDMDHENMFWYRQDPGLGLRLIYFSYDVKMKEKGDIPEGYSVSREKKERFSLILESASTNQTSMYLCASSKVGGGHYNEQFFGPGTRLTVL.

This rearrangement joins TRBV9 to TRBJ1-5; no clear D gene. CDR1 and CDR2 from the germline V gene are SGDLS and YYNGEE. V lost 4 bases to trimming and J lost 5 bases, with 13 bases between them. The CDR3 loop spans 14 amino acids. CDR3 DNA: TGTGCCAGCAGCCTCGGACCGACGGATCAGCCCCAGCATTTT. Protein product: CASSLGPTDQPQHF.

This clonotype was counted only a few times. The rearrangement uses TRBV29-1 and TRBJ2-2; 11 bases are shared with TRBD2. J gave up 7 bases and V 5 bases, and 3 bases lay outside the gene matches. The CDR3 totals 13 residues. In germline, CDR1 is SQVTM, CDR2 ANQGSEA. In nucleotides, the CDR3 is TGCAGCGTTACTAGCGGGAGTGGCGGGGAGCTGTTTTTT. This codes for CSVTSGSGGELFF.

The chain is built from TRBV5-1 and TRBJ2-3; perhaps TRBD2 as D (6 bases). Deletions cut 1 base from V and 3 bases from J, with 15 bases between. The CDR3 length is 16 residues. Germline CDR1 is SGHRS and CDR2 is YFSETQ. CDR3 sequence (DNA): TGCGCCAGCAGCTTGAGTTCGCGGGGAGTAACAGATACGCAGTATTTT. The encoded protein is CASSLSSRGVTDTQYF.

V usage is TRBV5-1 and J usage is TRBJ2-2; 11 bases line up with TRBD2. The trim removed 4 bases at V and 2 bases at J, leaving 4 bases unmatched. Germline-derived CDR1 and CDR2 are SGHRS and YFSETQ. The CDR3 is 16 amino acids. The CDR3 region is CASSQGTSGNTGELFF. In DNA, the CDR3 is TGCGCCAGCAGCCAAGGGACTAGCGGTAACACCGGGGAGCTGTTTTTT.

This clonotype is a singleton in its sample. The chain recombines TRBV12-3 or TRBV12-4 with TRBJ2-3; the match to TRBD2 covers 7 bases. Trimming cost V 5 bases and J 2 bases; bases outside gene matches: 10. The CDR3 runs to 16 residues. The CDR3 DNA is TGTGCCAGCAGTCCTCGACTAGCAGGCCACACAGATACGCAGTATTTT. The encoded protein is CASSPRLAGHTDTQYF.

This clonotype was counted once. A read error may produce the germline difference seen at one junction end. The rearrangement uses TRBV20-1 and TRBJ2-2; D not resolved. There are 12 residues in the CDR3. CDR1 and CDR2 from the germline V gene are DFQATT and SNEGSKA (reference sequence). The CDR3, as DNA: TGCAGTGCCAGAGTCCAAGGAGGGGAGCTGTTTTTT. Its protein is CSARVQGGELFF.

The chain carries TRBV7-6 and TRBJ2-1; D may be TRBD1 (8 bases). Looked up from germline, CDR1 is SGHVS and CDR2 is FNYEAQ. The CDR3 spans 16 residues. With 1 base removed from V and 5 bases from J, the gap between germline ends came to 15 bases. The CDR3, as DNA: TGTGCCAGCAGCTTAGGGGGGGGACAGGTTAACAATGAGCAGTTCTTC. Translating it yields CASSLGGGQVNNEQFF.

The CDR3 loop is CSAPRWRESTDTQYF. CDR3 DNA sequence: TGCAGTGCTCCCCGGTGGCGGGAGAGTACAGATACGCAGTATTTT. V gene TRBV20-1 combines with J gene TRBJ2-3; 7 bases map to TRBD2. The CDR3 extends over 15 amino acids. Germline V gene sequence: CDR1 DFQATT, CDR2 SNEGSKA (reference sequence). The J segment lost 3 bases and the V segment lost 5 bases, leaving 11 bases of the junction unmatched.

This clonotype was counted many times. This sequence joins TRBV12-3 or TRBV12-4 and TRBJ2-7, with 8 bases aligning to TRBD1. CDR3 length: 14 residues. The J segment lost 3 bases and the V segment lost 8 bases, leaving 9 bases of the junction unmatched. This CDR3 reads CASGSRTGIYEQYF. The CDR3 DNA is TGTGCCAGCGGCTCCCGGACAGGGATCTACGAGCAGTACTTC.

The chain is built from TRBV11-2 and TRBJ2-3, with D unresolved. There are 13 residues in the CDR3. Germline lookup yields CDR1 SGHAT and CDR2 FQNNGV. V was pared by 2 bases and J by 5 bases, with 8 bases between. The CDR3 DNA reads TGTGCCAGCAGCTTAAATTCAGGAGATACGCAGTATTTT. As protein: CASSLNSGDTQYF.

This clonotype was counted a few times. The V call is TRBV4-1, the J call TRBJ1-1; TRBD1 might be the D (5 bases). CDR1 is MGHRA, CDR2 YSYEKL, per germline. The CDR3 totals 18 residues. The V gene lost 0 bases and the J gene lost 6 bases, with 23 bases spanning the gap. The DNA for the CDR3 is TGCGCCAGCAGCCAAGATCGAGGAGGGGCCGGCGATGAGGCTGAAGCTTTCTTT. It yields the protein CASSQDRGGAGDEAEAFF.

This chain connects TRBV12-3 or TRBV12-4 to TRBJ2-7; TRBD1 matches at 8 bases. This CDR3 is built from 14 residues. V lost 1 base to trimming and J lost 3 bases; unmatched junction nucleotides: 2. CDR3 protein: CASSLGGQGYEQYF. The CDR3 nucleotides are TGTGCCAGCAGTTTAGGCGGACAGGGCTACGAGCAGTACTTC.

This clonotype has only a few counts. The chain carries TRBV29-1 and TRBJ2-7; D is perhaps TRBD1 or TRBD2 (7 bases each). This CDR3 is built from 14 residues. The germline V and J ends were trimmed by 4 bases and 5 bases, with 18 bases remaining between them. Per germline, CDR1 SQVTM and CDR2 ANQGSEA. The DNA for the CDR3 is TGCAGCGTTGGGGGAGGGAGACAGGGCGACGAGCAGTACTTC. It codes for CSVGGGRQGDEQYF.

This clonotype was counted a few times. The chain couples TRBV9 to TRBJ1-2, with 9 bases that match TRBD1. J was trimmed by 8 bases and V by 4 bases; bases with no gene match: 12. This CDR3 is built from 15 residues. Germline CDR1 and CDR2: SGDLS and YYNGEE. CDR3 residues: CASSPWDRAMGGYTF. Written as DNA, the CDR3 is TGTGCCAGCAGCCCATGGGACAGGGCAATGGGCGGCTACACCTTC.

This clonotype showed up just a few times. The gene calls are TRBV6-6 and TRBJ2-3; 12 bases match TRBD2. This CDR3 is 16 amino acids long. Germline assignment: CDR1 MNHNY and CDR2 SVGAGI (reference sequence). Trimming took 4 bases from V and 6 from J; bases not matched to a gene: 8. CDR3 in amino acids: CASSSTSGSWVDTQYF. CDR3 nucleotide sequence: TGTGCCAGCAGTTCGACTAGCGGGAGTTGGGTGGATACGCAGTATTTT.

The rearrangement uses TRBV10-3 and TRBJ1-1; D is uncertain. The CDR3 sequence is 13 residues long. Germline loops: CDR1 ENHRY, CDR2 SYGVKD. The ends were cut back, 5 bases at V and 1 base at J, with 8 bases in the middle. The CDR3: CAISKDANTEAFF. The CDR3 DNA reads TGTGCCATCAGTAAGGACGCGAACACTGAAGCTTTCTTT.

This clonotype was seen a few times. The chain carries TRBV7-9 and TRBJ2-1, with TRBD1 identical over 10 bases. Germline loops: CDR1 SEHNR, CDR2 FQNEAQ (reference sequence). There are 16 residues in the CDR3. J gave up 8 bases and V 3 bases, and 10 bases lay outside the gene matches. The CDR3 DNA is TGTGCCAGCAGCTTGGGACAGGGGCTTAGTACAGATGAGCAGTTCTTC. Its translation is CASSLGQGLSTDEQFF.

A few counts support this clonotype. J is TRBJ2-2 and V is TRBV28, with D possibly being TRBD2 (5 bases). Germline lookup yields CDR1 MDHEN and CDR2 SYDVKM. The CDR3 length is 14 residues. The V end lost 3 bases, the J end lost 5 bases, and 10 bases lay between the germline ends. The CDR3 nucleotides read TGTGCCAGCAGTTTCAAGCGGATAACCGGGGAGCTGTTTTTT. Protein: CASSFKRITGELFF.